This TCR beta chain was observed in a study of neurological immune-mediated disorders. Findings and caveats of the study: Because no CDR3 amino acid sequences were shared across subjects by expanded clones, private repertoires were suggested in all groups. While HTLV-1-associated myelopathy showed the greatest TCR clonal expansion, multiple sclerosis showed the least, falling below healthy controls.

Using its own MiXCR run on the 5' RACE reads, TCRdb lists one record per CDR3 protein. Here the sample spans 65,000 to 95,000 distinct CDR3 sequences, less than 5.5% being singletons. This clonotype was recorded many times. No antigen is known for it. This clonotype was sampled from a woman aged 25 to 39 with multiple sclerosis. Sequenced material: PBMCs.

The DNA for the CDR3 is TGTGCCAGCAGTTTGACAGGGGAAAGTCAGCCCCAGCATTTT. It translates to CASSLTGESQPQHF. The rearrangement links TRBV12-3 or TRBV12-4 to TRBJ1-5; 8 bases are a match to TRBD1. The CDR3 is 14 residues long. The ends lost 3 bases at V and 6 bases at J; junction bases unmatched: 4.